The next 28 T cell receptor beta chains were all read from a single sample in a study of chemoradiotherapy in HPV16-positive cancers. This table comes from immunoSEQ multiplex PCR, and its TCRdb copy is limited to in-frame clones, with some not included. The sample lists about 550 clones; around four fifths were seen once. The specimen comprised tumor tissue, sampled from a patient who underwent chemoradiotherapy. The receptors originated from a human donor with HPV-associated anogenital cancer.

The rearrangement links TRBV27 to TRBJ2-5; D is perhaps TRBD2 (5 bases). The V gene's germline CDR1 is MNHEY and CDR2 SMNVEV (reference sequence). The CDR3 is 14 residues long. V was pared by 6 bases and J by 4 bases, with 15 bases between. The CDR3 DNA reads TGTGCCAGCAGCCGAACTAGTACTTTAGAGACCCAGTACTTC. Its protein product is CASSRTSTLETQYF.

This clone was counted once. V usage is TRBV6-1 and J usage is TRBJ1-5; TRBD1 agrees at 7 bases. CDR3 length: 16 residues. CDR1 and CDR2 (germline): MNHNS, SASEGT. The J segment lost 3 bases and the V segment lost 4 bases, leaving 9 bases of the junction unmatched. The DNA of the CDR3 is TGTGCCAGCAGTGCCCCCAACAGGGGTGCCAATCAGCCCCAGCATTTT. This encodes CASSAPNRGANQPQHF.

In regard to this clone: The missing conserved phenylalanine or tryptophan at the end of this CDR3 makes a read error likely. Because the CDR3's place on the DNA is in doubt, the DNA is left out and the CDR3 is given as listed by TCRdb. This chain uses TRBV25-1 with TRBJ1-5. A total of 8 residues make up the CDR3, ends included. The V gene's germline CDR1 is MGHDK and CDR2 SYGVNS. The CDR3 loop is CASSESSG.

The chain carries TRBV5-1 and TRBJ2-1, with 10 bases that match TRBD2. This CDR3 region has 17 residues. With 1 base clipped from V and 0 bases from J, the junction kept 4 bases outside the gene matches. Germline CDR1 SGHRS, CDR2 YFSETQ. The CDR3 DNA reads TGCGCCAGCAGCTTGAGGTCTAGCGGGAGCTCCTACAATGAGCAGTTCTTC. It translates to CASSLRSSGSSYNEQFF.

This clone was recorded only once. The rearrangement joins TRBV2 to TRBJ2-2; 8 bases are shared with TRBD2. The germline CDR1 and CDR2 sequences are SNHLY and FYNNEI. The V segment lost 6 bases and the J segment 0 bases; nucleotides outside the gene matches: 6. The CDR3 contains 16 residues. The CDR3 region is CASRDTSGPNTGELFF. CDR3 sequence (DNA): TGTGCCAGCAGAGATACTAGCGGACCGAACACCGGGGAGCTGTTTTTT. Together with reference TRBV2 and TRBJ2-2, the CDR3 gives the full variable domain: EPEVTQTPSHQVTQMGQEVILRCVPISNHLYFYWYRQILGQKVEFLVSFYNNEISEKSEIFDDQFSVERPDGSNFTLKIRSTKLEDSAMYFCASRDTSGPNTGELFFGEGSRLTVL.

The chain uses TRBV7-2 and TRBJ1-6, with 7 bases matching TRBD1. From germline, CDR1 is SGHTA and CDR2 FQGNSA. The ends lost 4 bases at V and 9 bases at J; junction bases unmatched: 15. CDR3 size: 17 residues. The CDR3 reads CASSSMGLGTVTSPLHF. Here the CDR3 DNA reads TGTGCCAGCAGCTCCATGGGGTTGGGGACAGTGACTTCACCCCTCCACTTT.

CDR3 coding DNA: TGCGCCAGCAGCCAAGAGGGGACAGGCGGCTCTGGGGCCAACGTCCTGACTTTC. This encodes CASSQEGTGGSGANVLTF. The chain couples TRBV4-1 to TRBJ2-6; the match to TRBD1 covers 8 bases. Germline-derived CDR1 and CDR2 are MGHRA and YSYEKL. The V and J ends lost 0 bases and 0 bases, in that order; junction bases with no gene match: 4. The CDR3 length is 18 residues.

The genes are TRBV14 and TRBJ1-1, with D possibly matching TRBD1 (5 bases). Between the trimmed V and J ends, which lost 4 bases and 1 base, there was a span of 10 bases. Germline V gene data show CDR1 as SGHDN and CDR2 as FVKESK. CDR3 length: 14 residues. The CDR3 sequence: CASSPLDRNTEAFF. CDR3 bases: TGTGCCAGCAGCCCCCTAGACAGGAACACTGAAGCTTTCTTT.

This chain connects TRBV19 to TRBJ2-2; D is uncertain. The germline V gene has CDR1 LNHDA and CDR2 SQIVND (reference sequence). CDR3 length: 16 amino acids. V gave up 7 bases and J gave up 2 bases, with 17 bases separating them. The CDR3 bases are TGTGCCAGTACCCCCGTGAGCAGTTTTAACACCGGGGAGCTGTTTTTT. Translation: CASTPVSSFNTGELFF.

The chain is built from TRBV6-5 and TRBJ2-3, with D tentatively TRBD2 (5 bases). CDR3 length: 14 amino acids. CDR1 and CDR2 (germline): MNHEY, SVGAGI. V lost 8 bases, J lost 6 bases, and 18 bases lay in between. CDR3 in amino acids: CASAMDPGRDTQYF. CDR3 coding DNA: TGTGCCAGCGCCATGGACCCGGGAAGGGATACGCAGTATTTT.

The CDR3 loop is CASSDRQGNQPQHF. The CDR3 bases are TGTGCCAGCAGCGACCGACAGGGCAATCAGCCCCAGCATTTT. V gene TRBV7-2 combines with J gene TRBJ1-5, with D maybe TRBD1 (6 bases). The CDR3 sequence is 14 residues long. Germline CDR1 SGHTA, CDR2 FQGNSA. V lost 5 bases and J lost 2, with 10 bases in between. Based on the CDR3 plus reference TRBV7-2 and TRBJ1-5, the full variable domain is GAGVSQSPSNKVTEKGKDVELRCDPISGHTALYWYRQSLGQGLEFLIYFQGNSAPDKSGLPSDRFSAERTGGSVSTLTIQRTQQEDSAVYLCASSDRQGNQPQHFGDGTRLSIL.

Here the CDR3 DNA reads TGTGCCAGCAGCTTAGCACAGGTGGAAAACTATGGCTACACCTTC. Its protein product is CASSLAQVENYGYTF. This sequence joins TRBV7-2 and TRBJ1-2, with D possibly matching TRBD1 (5 bases). CDR1 is SGHTA, CDR2 FQGNSA, per germline. V was shortened by 0 bases and J by 2 bases, with 10 bases between the two germline ends. This CDR3 contains 15 residues. The whole variable domain, remainder taken from reference TRBV7-2 and TRBJ1-2, is GAGVSQSPSNKVTEKGKDVELRCDPISGHTALYWYRQSLGQGLEFLIYFQGNSAPDKSGLPSDRFSAERTGGSVSTLTIQRTQQEDSAVYLCASSLAQVENYGYTFGSGTRLTVV.

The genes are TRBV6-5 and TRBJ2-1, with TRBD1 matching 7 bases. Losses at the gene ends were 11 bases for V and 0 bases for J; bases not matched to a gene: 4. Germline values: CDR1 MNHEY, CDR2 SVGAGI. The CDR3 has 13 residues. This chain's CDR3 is CASQGSSYNEQFF. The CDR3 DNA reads TGTGCCTCACAGGGGAGCTCCTACAATGAGCAGTTCTTC.

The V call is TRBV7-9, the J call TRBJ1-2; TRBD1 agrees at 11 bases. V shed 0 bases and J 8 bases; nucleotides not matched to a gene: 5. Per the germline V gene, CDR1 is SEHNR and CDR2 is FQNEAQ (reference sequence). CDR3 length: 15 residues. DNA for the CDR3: TGTGCCAGCAGCTTAGCGCGGGGACAGGGGGGAGGCTACACCTTC. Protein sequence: CASSLARGQGGGYTF.

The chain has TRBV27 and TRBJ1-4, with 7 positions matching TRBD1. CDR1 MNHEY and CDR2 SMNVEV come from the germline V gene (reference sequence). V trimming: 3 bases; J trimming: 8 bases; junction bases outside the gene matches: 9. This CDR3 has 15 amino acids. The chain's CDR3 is CASSFTGTAQEKLFF. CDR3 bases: TGTGCCAGCAGTTTCACCGGGACAGCCCAAGAAAAACTGTTTTTT.

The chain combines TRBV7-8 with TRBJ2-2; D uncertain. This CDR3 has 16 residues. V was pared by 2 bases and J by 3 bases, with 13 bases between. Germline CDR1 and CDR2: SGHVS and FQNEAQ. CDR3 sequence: CASSLFSSADTGELFF. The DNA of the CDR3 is TGTGCCAGCAGCTTATTTTCCTCGGCGGACACCGGGGAGCTGTTTTTT.

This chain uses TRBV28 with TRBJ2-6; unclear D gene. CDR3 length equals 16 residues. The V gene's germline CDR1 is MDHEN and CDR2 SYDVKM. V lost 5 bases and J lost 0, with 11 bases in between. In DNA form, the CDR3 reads TGTGCCAGCAGTCATCTAAAGGACTCTGGGGCCAACGTCCTGACTTTC. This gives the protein CASSHLKDSGANVLTF.

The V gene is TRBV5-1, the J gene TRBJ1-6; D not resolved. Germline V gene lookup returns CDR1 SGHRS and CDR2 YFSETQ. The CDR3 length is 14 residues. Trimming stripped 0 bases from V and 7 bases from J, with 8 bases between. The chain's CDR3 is CASSLGQENSPLHF. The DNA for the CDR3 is TGCGCCAGCAGCTTGGGTCAGGAGAATTCACCCCTCCACTTT.

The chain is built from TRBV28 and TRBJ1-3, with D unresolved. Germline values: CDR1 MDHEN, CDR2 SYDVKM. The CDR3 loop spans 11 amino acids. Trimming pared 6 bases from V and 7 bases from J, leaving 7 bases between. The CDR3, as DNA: TGTGCCAGCAGCCCCCGGAACACCATATATTTT. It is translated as CASSPRNTIYF.

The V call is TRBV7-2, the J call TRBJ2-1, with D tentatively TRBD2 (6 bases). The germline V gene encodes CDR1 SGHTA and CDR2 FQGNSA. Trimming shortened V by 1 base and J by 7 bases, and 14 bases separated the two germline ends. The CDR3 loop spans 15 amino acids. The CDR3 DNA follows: TGTGCCAGCAGCTTAGTAGCGCAGCGGGCGAATGAGCAGTTCTTC. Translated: CASSLVAQRANEQFF.

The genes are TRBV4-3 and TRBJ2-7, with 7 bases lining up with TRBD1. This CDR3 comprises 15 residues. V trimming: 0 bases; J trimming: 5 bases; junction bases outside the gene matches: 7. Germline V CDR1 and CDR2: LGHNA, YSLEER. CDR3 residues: CASSQEETGSHEQYF. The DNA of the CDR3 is TGCGCCAGCAGCCAAGAGGAGACAGGGTCCCACGAGCAGTACTTC.

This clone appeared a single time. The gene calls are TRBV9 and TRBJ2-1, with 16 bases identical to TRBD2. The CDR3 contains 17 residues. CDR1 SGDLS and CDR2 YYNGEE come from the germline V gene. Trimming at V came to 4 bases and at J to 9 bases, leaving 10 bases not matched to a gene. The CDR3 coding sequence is TGTGCCAGCAGCCCCCACGGGACTAGCGGGAGGGCCGGTGAGCAGTTCTTC. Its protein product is CASSPHGTSGRAGEQFF. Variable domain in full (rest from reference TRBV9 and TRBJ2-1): DSGVTQTPKHLITATGQRVTLRCSPRSGDLSVYWYQQSLDQGLQFLIQYYNGEERAKGNILERFSAQQFPDLHSELNLSSLELGDSALYFCASSPHGTSGRAGEQFFGPGTRLTVL.

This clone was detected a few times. CDR3 in DNA: TGTGCCAGCAGCCGAGACCCTAGCGGTTCACCTTACAATGAGCAGTTCTTC. Amino acid sequence: CASSRDPSGSPYNEQFF. The chain has TRBV7-2 and TRBJ2-1, with 7 positions matching TRBD2. CDR1 is SGHTA and CDR2 is FQGNSA in the germline V gene. This CDR3 comprises 17 residues. J was trimmed by 4 bases and V by 5 bases; bases with no gene match: 14. Based on the CDR3 plus reference TRBV7-2 and TRBJ2-1, the full variable domain is GAGVSQSPSNKVTEKGKDVELRCDPISGHTALYWYRQSLGQGLEFLIYFQGNSAPDKSGLPSDRFSAERTGGSVSTLTIQRTQQEDSAVYLCASSRDPSGSPYNEQFFGPGTRLTVL.

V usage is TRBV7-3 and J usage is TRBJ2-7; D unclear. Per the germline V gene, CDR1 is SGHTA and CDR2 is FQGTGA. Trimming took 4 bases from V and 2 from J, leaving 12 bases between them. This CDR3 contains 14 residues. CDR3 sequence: CASSYRSMTYEQYF. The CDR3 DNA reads TGTGCCAGCAGCTACCGTAGTATGACCTACGAGCAGTACTTC.

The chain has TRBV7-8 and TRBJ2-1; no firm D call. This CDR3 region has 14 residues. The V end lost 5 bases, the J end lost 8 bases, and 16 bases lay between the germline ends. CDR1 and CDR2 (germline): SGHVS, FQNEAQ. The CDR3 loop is CASSPTVGSHEQFF. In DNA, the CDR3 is TGTGCCAGCAGCCCAACGGTCGGCTCCCATGAGCAGTTCTTC.

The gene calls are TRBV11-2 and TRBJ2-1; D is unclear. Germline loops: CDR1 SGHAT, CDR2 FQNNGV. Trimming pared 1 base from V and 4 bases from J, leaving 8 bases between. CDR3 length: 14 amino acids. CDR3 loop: CASSLAQAYNEQFF. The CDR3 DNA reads TGTGCCAGCAGCTTAGCCCAGGCTTACAATGAGCAGTTCTTC.

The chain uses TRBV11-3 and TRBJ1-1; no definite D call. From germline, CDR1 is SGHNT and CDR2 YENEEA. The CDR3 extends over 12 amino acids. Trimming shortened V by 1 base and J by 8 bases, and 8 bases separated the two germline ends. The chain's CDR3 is CASSLVLQEAFF. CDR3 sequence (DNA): TGTGCCAGCAGCTTAGTTCTGCAGGAAGCTTTCTTT.

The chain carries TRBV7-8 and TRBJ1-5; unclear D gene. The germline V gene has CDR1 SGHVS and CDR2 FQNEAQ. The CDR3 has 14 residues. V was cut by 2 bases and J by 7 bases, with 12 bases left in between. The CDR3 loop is CASSLSGGRQPQHF. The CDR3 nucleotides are TGTGCCAGCAGCTTATCGGGCGGGAGACAGCCCCAGCATTTT.